This TCR beta chain comes out of a study of blood T cell repertoires in COVID-19. About the research overall: Whether acute or convalescent, the COVID-19 samples came from the United States, Italy and Spain.

Original methodology: Quantification of nucleated cells was approximated via reference gene primer amplification. Sequenced by immunoSEQ multiplex PCR; TCRdb stores in-frame clones only, minus some. D and trimming come from the DNA, and the V and J calls and clone size come from that table. Here the sample spans over 150,000 clones, around nine tenths being singletons. Patients of the Seattle cohort, enrolled during active infection, were followed longitudinally. Germline V gene lookup returns CDR1 ENHRY and CDR2 SYGVKD. Trimming stripped 4 bases from V and 6 bases from J, with 9 bases between. CDR3 length equals 12 residues.

The source material was peripheral blood. The TCR comes from an older woman with COVID-19, enrolled during active disease. V is TRBV10-3 and J is TRBJ1-2; D might be TRBD1 (5 bases). This CDR3 is CAISAREDGYTF. DNA of the CDR3: TGTGCCATCAGTGCCAGGGAGGATGGCTACACCTTC.